This TCR beta chain was sequenced for a study of blood T cells in healthy people across ages. Background on the study: Every two T cells gave about one barcoded beta molecule via template switching. Study observations and caveats: Donor CMV infection status was unknown, possibly confounding age-related changes in expanded clonotypes. Naive CD4+ cells and diversity were both higher in long-lived donors than in aged donors. Diversity figures based on one million T cells were deemed too low.

This clonotype was seen a few times. Its antigen is undetermined. Then a second PCR, running roughly 6 to 11 cycles, was carried out with a sample-barcoded 5' primer and a J-beta primer mix. TCRdb ran MiXCR on the 5' RACE reads and lists one entry per CDR3 protein. The sample carries 850,000 to 1,300,000 distinct CDR3 sequences, more than 40% recorded once. Per germline, CDR1 SNHLY and CDR2 FYNNEI. The CDR3 covers 14 residues. V trimming: 8 bases; J trimming: 6 bases; junction bases outside the gene matches: 8. The sample taken for sequencing was blood. The V and J genes are TRBV2 and TRBJ2-4; 9 nucleotides agree with TRBD2. The TCR originated in a woman aged 55 to 70 in good health. The CDR3 sequence: CASFSGRPPNIQYF. The CDR3 DNA is TGTGCCAGCTTCAGCGGGAGGCCACCAAACATTCAGTACTTC.